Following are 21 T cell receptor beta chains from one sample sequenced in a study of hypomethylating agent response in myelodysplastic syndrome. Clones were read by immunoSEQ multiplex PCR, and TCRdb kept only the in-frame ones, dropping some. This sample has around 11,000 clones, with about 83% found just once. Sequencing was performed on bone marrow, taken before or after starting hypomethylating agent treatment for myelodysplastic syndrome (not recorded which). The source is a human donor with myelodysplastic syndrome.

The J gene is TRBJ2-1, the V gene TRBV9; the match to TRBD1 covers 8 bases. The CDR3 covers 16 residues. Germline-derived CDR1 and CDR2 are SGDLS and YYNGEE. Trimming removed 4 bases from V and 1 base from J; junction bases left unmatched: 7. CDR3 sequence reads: CASSPRGDRSYNEQFF. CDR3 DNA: TGTGCCAGCAGCCCCAGGGGGGACAGGTCCTACAATGAGCAGTTCTTC. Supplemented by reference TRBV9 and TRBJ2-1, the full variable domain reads DSGVTQTPKHLITATGQRVTLRCSPRSGDLSVYWYQQSLDQGLQFLIQYYNGEERAKGNILERFSAQQFPDLHSELNLSSLELGDSALYFCASSPRGDRSYNEQFFGPGTRLTVL.

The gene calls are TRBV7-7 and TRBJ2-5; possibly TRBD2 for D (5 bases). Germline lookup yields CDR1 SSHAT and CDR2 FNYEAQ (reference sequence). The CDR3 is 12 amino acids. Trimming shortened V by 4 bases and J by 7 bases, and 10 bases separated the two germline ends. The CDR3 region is CASSSSGGTQYF. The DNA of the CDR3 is TGTGCCAGCAGCTCTAGTGGAGGGACCCAGTACTTC. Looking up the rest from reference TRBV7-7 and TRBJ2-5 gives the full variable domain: GAGVSQSPRYKVTKRGQDVTLRCDPISSHATLYWYQQALGQGPEFLTYFNYEAQPDKSGLPSDRFSAERPEGSISTLTIQRTEQRDSAMYRCASSSSGGTQYFGPGTRLLVL.

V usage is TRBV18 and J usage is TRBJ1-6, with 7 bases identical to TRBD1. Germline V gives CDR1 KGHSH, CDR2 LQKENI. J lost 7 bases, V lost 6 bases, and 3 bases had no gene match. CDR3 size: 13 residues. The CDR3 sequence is CASSQGGNSPLHF. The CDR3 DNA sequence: TGTGCCAGCTCTCAGGGGGGGAATTCACCCCTCCACTTT.

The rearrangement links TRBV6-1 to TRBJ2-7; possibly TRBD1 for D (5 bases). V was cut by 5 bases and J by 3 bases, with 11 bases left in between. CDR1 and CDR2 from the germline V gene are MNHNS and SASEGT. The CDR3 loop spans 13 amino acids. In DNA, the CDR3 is TGTGCCAGCAGTTTGCAGCAGGGCTACGAGCAGTACTTC. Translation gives CASSLQQGYEQYF.

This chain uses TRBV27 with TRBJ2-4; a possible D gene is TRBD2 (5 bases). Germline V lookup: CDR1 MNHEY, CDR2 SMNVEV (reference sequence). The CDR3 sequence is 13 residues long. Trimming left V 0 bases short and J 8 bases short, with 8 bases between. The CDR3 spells CASSLSGSDIQYF. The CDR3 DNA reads TGTGCCAGCAGTTTATCTGGGAGTGACATTCAGTACTTC.

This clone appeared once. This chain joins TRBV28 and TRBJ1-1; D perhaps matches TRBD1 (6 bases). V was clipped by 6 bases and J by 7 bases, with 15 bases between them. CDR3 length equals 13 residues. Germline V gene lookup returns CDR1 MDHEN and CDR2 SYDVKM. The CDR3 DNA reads TGTGCCAGCAGCCCCGGGGGCCCGGGTGAAGCTTTCTTT. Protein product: CASSPGGPGEAFF. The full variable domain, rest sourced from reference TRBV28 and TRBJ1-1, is DVKVTQSSRYLVKRTGEKVFLECVQDMDHENMFWYRQDPGLGLRLIYFSYDVKMKEKGDIPEGYSVSREKKERFSLILESASTNQTSMYLCASSPGGPGEAFFGQGTRLTVV.

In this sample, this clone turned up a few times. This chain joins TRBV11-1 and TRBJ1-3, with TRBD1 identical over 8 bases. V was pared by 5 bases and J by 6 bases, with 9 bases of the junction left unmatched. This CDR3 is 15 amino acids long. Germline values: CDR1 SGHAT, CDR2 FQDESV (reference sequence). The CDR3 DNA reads TGTGCCAGCAGCGCAACCGGGACAGGACAAAACACCATATATTTT. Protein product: CASSATGTGQNTIYF.

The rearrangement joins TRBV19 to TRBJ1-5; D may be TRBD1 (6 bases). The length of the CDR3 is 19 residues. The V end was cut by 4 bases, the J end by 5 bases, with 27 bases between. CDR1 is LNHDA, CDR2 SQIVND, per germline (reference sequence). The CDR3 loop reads CASSTLWEGGLNTDQPQHF. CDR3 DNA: TGTGCCAGTAGTACCCTCTGGGAAGGGGGATTGAATACCGATCAGCCCCAGCATTTT.

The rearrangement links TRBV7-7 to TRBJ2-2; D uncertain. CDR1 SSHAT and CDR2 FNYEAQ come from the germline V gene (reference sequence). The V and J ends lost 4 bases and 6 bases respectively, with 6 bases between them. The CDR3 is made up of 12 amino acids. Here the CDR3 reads CASSSVSGELFF. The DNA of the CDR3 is TGTGCCAGCAGCTCGGTCTCCGGGGAGCTGTTTTTT.

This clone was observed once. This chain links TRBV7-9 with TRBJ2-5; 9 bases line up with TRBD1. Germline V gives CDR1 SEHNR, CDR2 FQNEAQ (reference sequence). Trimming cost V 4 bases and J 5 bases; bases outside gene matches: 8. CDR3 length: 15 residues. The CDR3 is CASSSRTGARETQYF. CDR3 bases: TGTGCCAGCAGCTCTCGGACAGGGGCACGGGAGACCCAGTACTTC. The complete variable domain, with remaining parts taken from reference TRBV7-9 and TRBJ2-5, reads DTGVSQNPRHKITKRGQNVTFRCDPISEHNRLYWYRQTLGQGPEFLTYFQNEAQLEKSRLLSDRFSAERPKGSFSTLEIQRTEQGDSAMYLCASSSRTGARETQYFGPGTRLLVL.

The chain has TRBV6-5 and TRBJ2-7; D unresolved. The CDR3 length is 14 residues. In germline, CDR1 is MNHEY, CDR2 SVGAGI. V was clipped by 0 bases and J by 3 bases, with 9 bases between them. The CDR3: CASSYSGQSYEQYF. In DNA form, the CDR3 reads TGTGCCAGCAGTTACTCGGGCCAGAGCTACGAGCAGTACTTC.

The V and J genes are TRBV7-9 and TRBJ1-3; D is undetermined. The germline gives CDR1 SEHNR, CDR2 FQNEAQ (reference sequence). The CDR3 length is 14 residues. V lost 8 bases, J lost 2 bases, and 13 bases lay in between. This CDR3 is CASLTSRAGNTIYF. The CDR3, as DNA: TGTGCCAGCCTTACGAGTCGTGCTGGAAACACCATATATTTT.

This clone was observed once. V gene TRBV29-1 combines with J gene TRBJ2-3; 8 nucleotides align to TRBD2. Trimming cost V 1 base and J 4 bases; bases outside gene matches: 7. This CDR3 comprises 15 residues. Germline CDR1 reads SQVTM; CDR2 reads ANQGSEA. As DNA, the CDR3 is TGCAGCGTTGAAGGGGGGACTAGAAGTGCAGATACGCAGTATTTT. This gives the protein CSVEGGTRSADTQYF.

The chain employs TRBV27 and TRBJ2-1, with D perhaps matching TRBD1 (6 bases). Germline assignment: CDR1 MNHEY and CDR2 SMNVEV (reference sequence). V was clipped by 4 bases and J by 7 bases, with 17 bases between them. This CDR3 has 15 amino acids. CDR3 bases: TGTGCCAGCAGTTCAAGGGGGAGCTGGGTTAATGAGCAGTTCTTC. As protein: CASSSRGSWVNEQFF.

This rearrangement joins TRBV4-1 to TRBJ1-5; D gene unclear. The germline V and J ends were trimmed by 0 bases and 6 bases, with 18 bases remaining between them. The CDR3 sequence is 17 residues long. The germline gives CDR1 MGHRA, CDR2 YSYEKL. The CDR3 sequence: CASSQDKSAREGQPQHF. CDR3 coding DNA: TGCGCCAGCAGCCAAGATAAGTCGGCCCGGGAGGGTCAGCCCCAGCATTTT.

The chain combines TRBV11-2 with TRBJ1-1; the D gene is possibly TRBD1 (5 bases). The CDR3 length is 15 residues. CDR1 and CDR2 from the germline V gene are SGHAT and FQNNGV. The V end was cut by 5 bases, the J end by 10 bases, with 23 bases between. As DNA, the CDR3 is TGTGCCAGCAGCACCCCCCGGGACCCTCAAGCAGGAGCTTTCTTT. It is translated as CASSTPRDPQAGAFF.

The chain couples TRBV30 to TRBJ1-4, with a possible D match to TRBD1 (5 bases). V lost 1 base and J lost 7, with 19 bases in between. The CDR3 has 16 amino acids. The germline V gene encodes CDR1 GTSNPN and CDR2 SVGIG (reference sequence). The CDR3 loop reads CAWSGGKGSLGEKLFF. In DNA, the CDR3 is TGTGCCTGGAGTGGTGGGAAGGGGAGCCTAGGTGAAAAACTGTTTTTT.

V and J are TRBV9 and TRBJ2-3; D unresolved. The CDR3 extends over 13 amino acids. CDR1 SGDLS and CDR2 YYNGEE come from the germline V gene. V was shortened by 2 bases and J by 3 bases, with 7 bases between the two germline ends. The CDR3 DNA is TGTGCCAGCAGCGTCGATAGAACAGATACGCAGTATTTT. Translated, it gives CASSVDRTDTQYF.

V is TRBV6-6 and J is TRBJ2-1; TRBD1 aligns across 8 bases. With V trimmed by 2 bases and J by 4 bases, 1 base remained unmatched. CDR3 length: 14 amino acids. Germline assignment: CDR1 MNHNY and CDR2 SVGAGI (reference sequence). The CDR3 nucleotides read TGTGCCAGCAGTTACAGGACAGGGTACAATGAGCAGTTCTTC. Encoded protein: CASSYRTGYNEQFF.

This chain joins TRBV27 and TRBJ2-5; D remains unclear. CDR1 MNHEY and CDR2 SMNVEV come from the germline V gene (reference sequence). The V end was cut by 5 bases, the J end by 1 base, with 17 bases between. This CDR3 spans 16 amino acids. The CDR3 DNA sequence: TGTGCCAGCAGTCCCACCCTAGGGCGGCTCCAAGAGACCCAGTACTTC. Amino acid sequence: CASSPTLGRLQETQYF.

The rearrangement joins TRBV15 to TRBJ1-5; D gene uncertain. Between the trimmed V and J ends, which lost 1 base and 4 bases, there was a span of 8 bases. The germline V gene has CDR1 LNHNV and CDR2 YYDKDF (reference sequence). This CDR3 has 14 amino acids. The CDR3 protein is CATSRATPNQPQHF. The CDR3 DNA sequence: TGTGCCACCAGCAGAGCCACGCCGAATCAGCCCCAGCATTTT.